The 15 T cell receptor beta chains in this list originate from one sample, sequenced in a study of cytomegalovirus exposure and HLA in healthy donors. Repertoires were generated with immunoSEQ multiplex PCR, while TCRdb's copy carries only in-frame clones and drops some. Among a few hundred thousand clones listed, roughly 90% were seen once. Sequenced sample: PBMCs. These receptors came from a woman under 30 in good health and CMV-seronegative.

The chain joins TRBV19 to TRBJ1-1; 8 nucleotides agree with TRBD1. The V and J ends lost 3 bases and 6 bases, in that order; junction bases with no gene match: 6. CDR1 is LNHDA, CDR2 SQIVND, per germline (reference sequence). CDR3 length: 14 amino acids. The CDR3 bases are TGTGCCAGTAGTATGGACAGGGTGGCCGCTGAAGCTTTCTTT. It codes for CASSMDRVAAEAFF. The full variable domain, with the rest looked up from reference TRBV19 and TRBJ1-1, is DGGITQSPKYLFRKEGQNVTLSCEQNLNHDAMYWYRQDPGQGLRLIYYSQIVNDFQKGDIAEGYSVSREKKESFPLTVTSAQKNPTAFYLCASSMDRVAAEAFFGQGTRLTVV.

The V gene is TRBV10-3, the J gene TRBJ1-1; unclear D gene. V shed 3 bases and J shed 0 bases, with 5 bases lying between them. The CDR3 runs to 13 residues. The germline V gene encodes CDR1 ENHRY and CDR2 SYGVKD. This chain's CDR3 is CAISELMNTEAFF. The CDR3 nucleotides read TGTGCCATCAGTGAATTAATGAACACTGAAGCTTTCTTT.

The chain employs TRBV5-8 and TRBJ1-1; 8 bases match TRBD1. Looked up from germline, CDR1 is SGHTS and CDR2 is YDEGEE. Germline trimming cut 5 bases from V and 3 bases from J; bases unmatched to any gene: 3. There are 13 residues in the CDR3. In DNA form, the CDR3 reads TGTGCCAGCAGGCAGGGGGCGGACACTGAAGCTTTCTTT. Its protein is CASRQGADTEAFF.

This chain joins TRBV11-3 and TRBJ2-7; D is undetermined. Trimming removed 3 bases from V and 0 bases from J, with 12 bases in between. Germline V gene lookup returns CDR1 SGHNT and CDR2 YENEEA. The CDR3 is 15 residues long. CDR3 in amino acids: CASSFRSGPSYEQYF. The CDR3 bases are TGTGCCAGCAGCTTTCGGTCAGGCCCCTCCTACGAGCAGTACTTC.

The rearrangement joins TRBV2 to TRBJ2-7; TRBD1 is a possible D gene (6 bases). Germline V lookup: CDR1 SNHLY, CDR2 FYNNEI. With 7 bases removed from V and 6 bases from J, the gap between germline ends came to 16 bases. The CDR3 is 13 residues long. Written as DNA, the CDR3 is TGTGCCAGCAAACTTCAGGGGATGGGCGAGCAGTACTTC. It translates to CASKLQGMGEQYF.

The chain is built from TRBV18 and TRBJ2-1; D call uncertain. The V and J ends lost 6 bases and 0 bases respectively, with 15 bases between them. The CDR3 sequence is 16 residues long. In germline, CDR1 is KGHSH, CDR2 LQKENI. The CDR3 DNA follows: TGTGCCAGCTCGCCGATAAGGAGAAGCTCCTACAATGAGCAGTTCTTC. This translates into CASSPIRRSSYNEQFF. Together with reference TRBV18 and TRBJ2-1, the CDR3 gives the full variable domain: NAGVMQNPRHLVRRRGQEARLRCSPMKGHSHVYWYRQLPEEGLKFMVYLQKENIIDESGMPKERFSAEFPKEGPSILRIQQVVRGDSAAYFCASSPIRRSSYNEQFFGPGTRLTVL.

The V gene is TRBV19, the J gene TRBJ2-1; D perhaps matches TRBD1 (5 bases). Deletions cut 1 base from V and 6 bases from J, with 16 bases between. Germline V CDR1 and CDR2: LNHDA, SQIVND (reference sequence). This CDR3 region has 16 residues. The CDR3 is CASSIGGRNPFNEQFF. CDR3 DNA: TGTGCCAGTAGTATAGGGGGCAGAAACCCGTTCAATGAGCAGTTCTTC.

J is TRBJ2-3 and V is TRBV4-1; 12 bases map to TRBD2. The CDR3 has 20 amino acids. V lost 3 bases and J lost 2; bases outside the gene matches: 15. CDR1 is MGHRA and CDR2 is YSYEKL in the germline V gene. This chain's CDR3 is CASSQELTSGGPRLTDTQYF. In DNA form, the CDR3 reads TGCGCCAGCAGCCAGGAATTGACTAGCGGGGGCCCTAGACTCACAGATACGCAGTATTTT.

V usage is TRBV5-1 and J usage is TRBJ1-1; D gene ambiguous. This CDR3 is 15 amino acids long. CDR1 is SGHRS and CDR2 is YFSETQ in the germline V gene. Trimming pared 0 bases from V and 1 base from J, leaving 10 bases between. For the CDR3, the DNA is TGCGCCAGCAGCTTGGTTGCAGGCCAGAACACTGAAGCTTTCTTT. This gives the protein CASSLVAGQNTEAFF.

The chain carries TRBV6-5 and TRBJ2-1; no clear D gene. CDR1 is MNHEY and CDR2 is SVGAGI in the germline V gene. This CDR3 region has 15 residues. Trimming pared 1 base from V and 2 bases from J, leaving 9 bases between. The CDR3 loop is CASSYLATPYNEQFF. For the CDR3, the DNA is TGTGCCAGCAGTTACTTGGCAACCCCCTACAATGAGCAGTTCTTC.

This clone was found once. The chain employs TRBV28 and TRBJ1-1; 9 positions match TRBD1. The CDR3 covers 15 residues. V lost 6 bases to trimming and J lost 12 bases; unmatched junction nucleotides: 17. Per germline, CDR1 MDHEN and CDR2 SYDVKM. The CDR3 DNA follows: TGTGCCAGCAGCCCACAGATACAGGGGGCGCGTCAACCTTTCTTT. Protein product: CASSPQIQGARQPFF.

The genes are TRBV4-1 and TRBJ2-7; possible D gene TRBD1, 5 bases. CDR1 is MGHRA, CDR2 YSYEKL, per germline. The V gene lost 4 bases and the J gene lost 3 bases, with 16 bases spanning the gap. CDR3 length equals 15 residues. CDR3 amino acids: CASSLRMQGSYEQYF. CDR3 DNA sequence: TGCGCCAGCAGCCTCCGGATGCAGGGCAGCTACGAGCAGTACTTC.

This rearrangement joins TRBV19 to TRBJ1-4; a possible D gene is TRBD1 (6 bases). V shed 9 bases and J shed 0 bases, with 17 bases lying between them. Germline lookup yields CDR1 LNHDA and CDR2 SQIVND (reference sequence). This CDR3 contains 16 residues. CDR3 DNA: TGTGCCAGCGTACTCCGGGACACCTCAACTAATGAAAAACTGTTTTTT. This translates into CASVLRDTSTNEKLFF.

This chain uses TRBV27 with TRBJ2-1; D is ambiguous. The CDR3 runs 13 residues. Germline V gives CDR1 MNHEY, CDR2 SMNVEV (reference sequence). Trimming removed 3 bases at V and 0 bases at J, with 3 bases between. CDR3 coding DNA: TGTGCCAGCAGTTTTAGCTCCTACAATGAGCAGTTCTTC. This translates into CASSFSSYNEQFF.

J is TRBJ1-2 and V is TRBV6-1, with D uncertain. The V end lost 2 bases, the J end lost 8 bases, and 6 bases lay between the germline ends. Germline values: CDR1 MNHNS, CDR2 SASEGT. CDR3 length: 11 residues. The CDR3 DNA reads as TGTGCCAGCAGTGAAAGCCAAGGCTACACCTTC. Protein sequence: CASSESQGYTF.